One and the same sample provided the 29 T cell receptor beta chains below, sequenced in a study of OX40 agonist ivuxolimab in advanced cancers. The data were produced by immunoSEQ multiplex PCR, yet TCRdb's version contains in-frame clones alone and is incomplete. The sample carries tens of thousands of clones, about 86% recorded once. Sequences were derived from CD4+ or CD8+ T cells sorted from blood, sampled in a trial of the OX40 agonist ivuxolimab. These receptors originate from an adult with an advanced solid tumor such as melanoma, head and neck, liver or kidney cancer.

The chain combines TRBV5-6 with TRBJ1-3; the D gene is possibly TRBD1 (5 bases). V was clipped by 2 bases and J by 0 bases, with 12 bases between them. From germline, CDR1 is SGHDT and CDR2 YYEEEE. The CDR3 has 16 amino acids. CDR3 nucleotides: TGTGCCAGCAGCTTCCGGACAAGAACCTCTGGAAACACCATATATTTT. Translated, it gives CASSFRTRTSGNTIYF.

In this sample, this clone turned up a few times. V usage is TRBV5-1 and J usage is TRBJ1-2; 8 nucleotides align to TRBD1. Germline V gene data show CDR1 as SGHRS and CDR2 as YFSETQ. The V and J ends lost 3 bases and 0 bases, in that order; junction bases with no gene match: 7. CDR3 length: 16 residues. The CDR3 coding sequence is TGCGCCAGCAGCTCACAGGGGGGGCAAGCTAACTATGGCTACACCTTC. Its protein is CASSSQGGQANYGYTF.

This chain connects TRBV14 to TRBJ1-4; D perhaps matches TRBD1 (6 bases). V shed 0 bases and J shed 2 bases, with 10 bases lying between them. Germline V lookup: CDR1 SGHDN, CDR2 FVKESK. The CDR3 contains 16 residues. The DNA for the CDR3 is TGTGCCAGCAGCCAAGATTGGGGGGGCACTAATGAAAAACTGTTTTTT. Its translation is CASSQDWGGTNEKLFF.

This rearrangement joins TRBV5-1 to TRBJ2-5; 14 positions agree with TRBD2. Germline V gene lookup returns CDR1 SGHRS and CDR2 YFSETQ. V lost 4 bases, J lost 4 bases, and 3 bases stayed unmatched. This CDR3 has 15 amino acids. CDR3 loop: CASSGGLAGAETQYF. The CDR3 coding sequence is TGCGCCAGCAGCGGGGGACTAGCGGGAGCAGAGACCCAGTACTTC.

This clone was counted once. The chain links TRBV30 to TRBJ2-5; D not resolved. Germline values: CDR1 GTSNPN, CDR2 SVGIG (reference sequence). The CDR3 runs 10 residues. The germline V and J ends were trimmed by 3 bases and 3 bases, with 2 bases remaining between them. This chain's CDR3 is CAWREETQYF. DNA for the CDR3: TGTGCCTGGAGAGAAGAGACCCAGTACTTC.

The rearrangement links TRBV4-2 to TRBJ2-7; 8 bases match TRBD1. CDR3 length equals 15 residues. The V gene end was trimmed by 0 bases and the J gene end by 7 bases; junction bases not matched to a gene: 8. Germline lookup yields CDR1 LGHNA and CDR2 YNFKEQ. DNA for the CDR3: TGTGCCAGCAGCCAAGAAGACGGACAGGGAGGAGAGCAGTACTTC. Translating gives CASSQEDGQGGEQYF.

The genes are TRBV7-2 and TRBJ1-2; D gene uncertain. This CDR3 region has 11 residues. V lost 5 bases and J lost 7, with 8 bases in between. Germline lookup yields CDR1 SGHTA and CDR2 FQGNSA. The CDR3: CASSEVGGYTF. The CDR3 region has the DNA TGTGCCAGCAGCGAGGTGGGTGGCTACACCTTC.

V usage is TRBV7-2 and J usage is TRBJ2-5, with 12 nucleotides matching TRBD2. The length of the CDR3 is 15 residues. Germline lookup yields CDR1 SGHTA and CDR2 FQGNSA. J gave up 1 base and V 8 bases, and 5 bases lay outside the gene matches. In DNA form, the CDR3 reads TGTGCCAGCGGGGGGACTAGCGGGTTCCAAGAGACCCAGTACTTC. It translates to CASGGTSGFQETQYF.

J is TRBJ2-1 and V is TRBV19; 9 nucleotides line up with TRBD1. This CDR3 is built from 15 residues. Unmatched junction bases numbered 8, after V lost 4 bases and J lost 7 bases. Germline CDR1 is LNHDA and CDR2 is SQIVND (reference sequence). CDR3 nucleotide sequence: TGTGCCAGTAGTACCCTGACAGGGGGTGTTAATGAGCAGTTCTTC. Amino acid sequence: CASSTLTGGVNEQFF.

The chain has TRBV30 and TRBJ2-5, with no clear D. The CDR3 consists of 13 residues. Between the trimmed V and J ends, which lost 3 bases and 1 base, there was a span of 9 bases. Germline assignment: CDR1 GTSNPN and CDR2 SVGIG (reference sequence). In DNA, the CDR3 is TGTGCCTGGAGCCCAGGAACCCAAGAGACCCAGTACTTC. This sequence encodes CAWSPGTQETQYF.

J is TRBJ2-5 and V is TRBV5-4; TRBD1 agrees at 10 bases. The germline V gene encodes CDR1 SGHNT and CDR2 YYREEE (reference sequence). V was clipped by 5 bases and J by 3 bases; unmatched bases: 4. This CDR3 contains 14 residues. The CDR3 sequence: CASRYGTGEETQYF. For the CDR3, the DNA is TGTGCCAGCAGATACGGGACAGGGGAAGAGACCCAGTACTTC.

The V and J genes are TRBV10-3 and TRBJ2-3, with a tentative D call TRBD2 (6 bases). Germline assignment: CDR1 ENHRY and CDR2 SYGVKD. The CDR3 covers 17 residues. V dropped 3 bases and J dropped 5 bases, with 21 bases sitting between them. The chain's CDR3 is CAISDPGSTGALDTQYF. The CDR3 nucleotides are TGTGCCATCAGTGACCCAGGGAGTACGGGAGCGTTAGATACGCAGTATTTT.

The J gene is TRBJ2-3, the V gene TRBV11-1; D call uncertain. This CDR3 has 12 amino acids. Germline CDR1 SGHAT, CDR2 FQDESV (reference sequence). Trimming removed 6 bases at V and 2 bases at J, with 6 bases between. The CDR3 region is CASSYITDTQYF. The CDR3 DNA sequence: TGTGCCAGCAGTTACATCACAGATACGCAGTATTTT.

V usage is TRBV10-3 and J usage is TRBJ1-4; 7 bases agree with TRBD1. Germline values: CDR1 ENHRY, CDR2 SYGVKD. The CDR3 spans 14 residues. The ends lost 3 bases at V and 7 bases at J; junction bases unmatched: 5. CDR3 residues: CAISESQGGEKLFF. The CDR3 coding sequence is TGTGCCATCAGTGAATCCCAGGGGGGTGAAAAACTGTTTTTT.

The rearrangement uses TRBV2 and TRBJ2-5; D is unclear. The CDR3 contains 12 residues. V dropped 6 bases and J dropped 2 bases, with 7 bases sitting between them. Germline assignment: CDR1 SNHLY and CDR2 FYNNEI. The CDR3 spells CASRLSQETQYF. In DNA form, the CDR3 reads TGTGCCAGCAGGTTGTCTCAAGAGACCCAGTACTTC.

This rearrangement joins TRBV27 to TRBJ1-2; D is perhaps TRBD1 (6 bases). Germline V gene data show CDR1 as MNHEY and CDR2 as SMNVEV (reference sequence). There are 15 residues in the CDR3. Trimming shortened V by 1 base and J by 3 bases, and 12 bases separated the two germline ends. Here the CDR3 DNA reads TGTGCCAGCAGTTTATGGGGGGGGCAGGACTATGGCTACACCTTC. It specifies CASSLWGGQDYGYTF.

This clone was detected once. CDR3 loop: CASSQDASYEQYF. The CDR3 nucleotides are TGTGCCAGCAGCCAGGACGCCTCCTACGAGCAGTACTTC. The V gene is TRBV2, the J gene TRBJ2-7; D is undetermined. Trimming pared 6 bases from V and 0 bases from J, leaving 9 bases between. This CDR3 has 13 amino acids. Germline lookup yields CDR1 SNHLY and CDR2 FYNNEI.

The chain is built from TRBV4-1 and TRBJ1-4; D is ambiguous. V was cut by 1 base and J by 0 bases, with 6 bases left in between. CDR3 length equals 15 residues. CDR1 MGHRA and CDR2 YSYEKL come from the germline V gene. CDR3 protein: CASSQVGSTNEKLFF. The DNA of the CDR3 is TGCGCCAGCAGCCAAGTTGGCTCAACTAATGAAAAACTGTTTTTT.

The CDR3 here is CASSLGQDTGELFF. The CDR3 nucleotides read TGCGCCAGCAGCTTGGGGCAGGACACCGGGGAGCTGTTTTTT. The rearrangement uses TRBV5-1 and TRBJ2-2; D gene ambiguous. The germline V gene has CDR1 SGHRS and CDR2 YFSETQ. Trimming took off 0 bases at V and 3 bases at J, with 6 bases between the two ends. This CDR3 region has 14 residues.

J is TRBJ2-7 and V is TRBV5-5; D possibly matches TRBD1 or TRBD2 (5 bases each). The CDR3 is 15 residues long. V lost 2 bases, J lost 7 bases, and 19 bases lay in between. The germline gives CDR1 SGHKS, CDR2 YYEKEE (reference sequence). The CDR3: CASSFSGTLRVEQYF. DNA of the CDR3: TGTGCCAGCAGCTTCTCCGGGACCCTGCGGGTTGAGCAGTACTTC. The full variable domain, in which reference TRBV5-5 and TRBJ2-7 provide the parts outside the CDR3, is DAGVTQSPTHLIKTRGQQVTLRCSPISGHKSVSWYQQVLGQGPQFIFQYYEKEERGRGNFPDRFSARQFPNYSSELNVNALLLGDSALYLCASSFSGTLRVEQYFGPGTRLTVT.

The CDR3 nucleotides are TGTGCCAGCAGCTTGGCGGGCAGGGTAAATCAGTACTTC. Its protein product is CASSLAGRVNQYF. This chain connects TRBV5-8 to TRBJ2-7; perhaps TRBD1 as D (5 bases). This CDR3 region has 13 residues. Trimming pared 0 bases from V and 10 bases from J, leaving 14 bases between. Looked up from germline, CDR1 is SGHTS and CDR2 is YDEGEE.

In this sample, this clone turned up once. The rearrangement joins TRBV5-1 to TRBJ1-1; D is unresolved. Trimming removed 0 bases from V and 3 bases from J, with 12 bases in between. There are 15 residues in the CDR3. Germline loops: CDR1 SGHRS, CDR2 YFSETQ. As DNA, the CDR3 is TGCGCCAGCAGCTTGGGAAACGTAGTGGACACTGAAGCTTTCTTT. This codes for CASSLGNVVDTEAFF.

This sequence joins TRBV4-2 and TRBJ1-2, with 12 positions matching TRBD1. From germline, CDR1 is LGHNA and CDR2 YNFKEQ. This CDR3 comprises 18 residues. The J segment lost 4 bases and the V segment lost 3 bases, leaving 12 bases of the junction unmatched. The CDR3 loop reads CASSQAPPGTGGSYGYTF. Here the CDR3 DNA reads TGTGCCAGCAGCCAGGCGCCCCCCGGGACAGGGGGCAGCTATGGCTACACCTTC.

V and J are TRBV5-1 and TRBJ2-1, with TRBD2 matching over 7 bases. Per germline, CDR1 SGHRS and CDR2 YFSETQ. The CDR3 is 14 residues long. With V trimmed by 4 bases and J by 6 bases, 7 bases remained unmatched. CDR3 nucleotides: TGCGCCAGCAGCCTATGGACTAGAGGCAATGAGCAGTTCTTC. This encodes CASSLWTRGNEQFF. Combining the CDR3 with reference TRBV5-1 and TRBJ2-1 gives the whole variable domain KAGVTQTPRYLIKTRGQQVTLSCSPISGHRSVSWYQQTPGQGLQFLFEYFSETQRNKGNFPGRFSGRQFSNSRSEMNVSTLELGDSALYLCASSLWTRGNEQFFGPGTRLTVL.

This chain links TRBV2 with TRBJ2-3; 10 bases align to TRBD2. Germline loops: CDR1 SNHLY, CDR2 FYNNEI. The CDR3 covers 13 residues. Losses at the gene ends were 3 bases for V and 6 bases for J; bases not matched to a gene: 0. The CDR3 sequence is CASSEGLADTQYF. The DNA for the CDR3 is TGTGCCAGCAGTGAGGGACTAGCGGATACGCAGTATTTT.

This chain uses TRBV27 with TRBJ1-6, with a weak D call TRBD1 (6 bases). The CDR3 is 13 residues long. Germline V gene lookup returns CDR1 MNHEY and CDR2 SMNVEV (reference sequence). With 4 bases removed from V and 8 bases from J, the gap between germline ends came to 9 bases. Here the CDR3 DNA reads TGTGCCAGCAGTTACAGGGAAGATTCACCCCTCCACTTT. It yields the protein CASSYREDSPLHF.

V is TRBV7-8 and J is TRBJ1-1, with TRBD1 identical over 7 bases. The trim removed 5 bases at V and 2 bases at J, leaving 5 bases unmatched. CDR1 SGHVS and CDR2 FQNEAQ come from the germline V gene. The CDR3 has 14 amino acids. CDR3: CASSRRGHNTEAFF. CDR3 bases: TGTGCCAGCAGCAGAAGGGGGCACAACACTGAAGCTTTCTTT.

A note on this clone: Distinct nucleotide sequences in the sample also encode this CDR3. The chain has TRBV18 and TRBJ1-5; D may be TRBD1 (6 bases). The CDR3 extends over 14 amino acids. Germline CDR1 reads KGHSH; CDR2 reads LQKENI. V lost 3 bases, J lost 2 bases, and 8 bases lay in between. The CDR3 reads CASSPPGGNQPQHF. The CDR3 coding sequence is TGTGCCAGCTCACCGCCAGGGGGCAATCAGCCCCAGCATTTT.

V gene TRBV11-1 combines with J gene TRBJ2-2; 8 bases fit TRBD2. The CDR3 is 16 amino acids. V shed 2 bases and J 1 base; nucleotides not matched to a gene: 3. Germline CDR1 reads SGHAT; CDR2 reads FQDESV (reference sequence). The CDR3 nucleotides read TGTGCCAGCAGCTTACAGGCGGGAGGGAACACCGGGGAGCTGTTTTTT. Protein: CASSLQAGGNTGELFF.